This TCR beta chain was observed in a study of blood T cell repertoires in COVID-19. Profiling relied on immunoSEQ multiplex PCR, and the TCRdb table lists in-frame clones only, not all of them. The profile shows fewer than 300,000 clones, 80% to 85% of them singletons. The CDR3 has 14 amino acids. CDR1 is SQVTM and CDR2 is ANQGSEA in the germline V gene. Trimming left V 7 bases short and J 0 bases short, with 13 bases between. Specimen: peripheral blood. The chain combines TRBV29-1 with TRBJ2-1; tentative D call: TRBD2 (6 bases). The TCR originated in a person aged 65 to 85 with COVID-19, enrolled during active disease. The CDR3 region has the DNA TGCAGCGCTGGGACTCTGAGCTCCTACAATGAGCAGTTCTTC. It encodes CSAGTLSSYNEQFF.